One and the same sample provided the 30 T cell receptor beta chains below, sequenced in a study of blood T cell repertoires in COVID-19. Assay used: immunoSEQ multiplex PCR; TCRdb lists only in-frame clones, some missing. The sample consists of tens of thousands of clones, roughly three quarters of them appearing once. The specimen sequenced was peripheral blood. The source is a man between 65 and 79 years old with COVID-19, enrolled during active disease.

The rearrangement links TRBV6-5 to TRBJ1-5; 12 bases are shared with TRBD1. The CDR3 is made up of 15 amino acids. CDR1 and CDR2 from the germline V gene are MNHEY and SVGAGI. V lost 8 bases and J lost 7; bases outside the gene matches: 9. The CDR3 DNA reads TGTGCCAGCTCTCGGGACAGGGGGCGCGGGCAGCCCCAGCATTTT. This translates into CASSRDRGRGQPQHF.

The rearrangement uses TRBV10-3 and TRBJ1-4, with TRBD1 matching over 7 bases. Looked up from germline, CDR1 is ENHRY and CDR2 is SYGVKD. This CDR3 comprises 13 residues. V lost 9 bases, J lost 4 bases, and 5 bases stayed unmatched. The CDR3 here is CAITGQLNEKLFF. CDR3 DNA sequence: TGTGCCATTACGGGACAGCTTAATGAAAAACTGTTTTTT.

This clone was observed a few times. This chain connects TRBV3-1 (or the pseudogene TRBV3-2) to TRBJ1-2; 10 bases map to TRBD1. With 3 bases clipped from V and 6 bases from J, the junction kept 1 base outside the gene matches. The CDR3 runs to 13 residues. The V gene's germline CDR1 is LGHDT and CDR2 YNNKEL (reference sequence). The CDR3 region is CASSQGQGNGYTF. The CDR3 bases are TGTGCCAGCAGCCAGGGACAGGGGAATGGCTACACCTTC.

V gene TRBV4-3 combines with J gene TRBJ1-5; D unresolved. Germline V gene sequence: CDR1 LGHNA, CDR2 YSLEER. There are 14 residues in the CDR3. V shed 1 base and J shed 5 bases, with 9 bases lying between them. The CDR3 protein is CASSQVADYQPQHF. In DNA form, the CDR3 reads TGCGCCAGCAGCCAAGTTGCAGATTATCAGCCCCAGCATTTT.

This rearrangement joins TRBV19 to TRBJ1-5, with TRBD1 matching over 9 bases. The CDR3 has 15 amino acids. With 6 bases clipped from V and 4 bases from J, the junction kept 7 bases outside the gene matches. Germline V lookup: CDR1 LNHDA, CDR2 SQIVND (reference sequence). The CDR3 DNA reads as TGTGCCAGTAGCGTAACAGGGGGCGGGAATCAGCCCCAGCATTTT. The encoded protein is CASSVTGGGNQPQHF.

J is TRBJ1-2 and V is TRBV7-9, with D possibly being TRBD1 (5 bases). Germline V CDR1 and CDR2: SEHNR, FQNEAQ (reference sequence). The CDR3 runs to 15 residues. The ends were cut back, 4 bases at V and 4 bases at J, with 16 bases in the middle. CDR3 bases: TGTGCCAGCAGCTCTAATCTAAGGGGCATCTATGGCTACACCTTC. It translates to CASSSNLRGIYGYTF.

This chain connects TRBV18 to TRBJ1-6; no clear D gene. Germline V lookup: CDR1 KGHSH, CDR2 LQKENI. V was clipped by 1 base and J by 0 bases, with 7 bases between them. The CDR3 covers 16 residues. The CDR3 protein is CASSPRRSSYNSPLHF. In DNA form, the CDR3 reads TGTGCCAGCTCACCACGTCGCAGCTCCTATAATTCACCCCTCCACTTT.

The rearrangement uses TRBV7-3 and TRBJ2-1, with D possibly TRBD2 on 5 matching bases. The germline V gene encodes CDR1 SGHTA and CDR2 FQGTGA. V dropped 1 base and J dropped 4 bases, with 11 bases sitting between them. The CDR3 totals 15 residues. The CDR3 reads CASSLIGGGYNEQFF. Written as DNA, the CDR3 is TGTGCCAGCAGCTTAATCGGCGGAGGATACAATGAGCAGTTCTTC.

The chain couples TRBV28 to TRBJ2-1; maybe TRBD2 (6 bases). Trimming cost V 3 bases and J 8 bases, with 14 bases left between them. Looked up from germline, CDR1 is MDHEN and CDR2 is SYDVKM. CDR3 length: 14 amino acids. The CDR3 reads CASSFPGAMDEQFF. The CDR3 DNA is TGTGCCAGCAGTTTCCCGGGAGCGATGGATGAGCAGTTCTTC.

The chain has TRBV24-1 and TRBJ2-3; tentatively, D is TRBD1 (6 bases). The V end was cut by 1 base, the J end by 0 bases, with 10 bases between. Per the germline V gene, CDR1 is KGHDR and CDR2 is SFDVKD. The CDR3 extends over 16 amino acids. CDR3 DNA sequence: TGTGCCACCAGTGATTTCCACACAGGGAGCACAGATACGCAGTATTTT. Translated: CATSDFHTGSTDTQYF.

V usage is TRBV24-1 and J usage is TRBJ2-2; maybe TRBD1 (6 bases). The V end was cut by 5 bases, the J end by 14 bases, with 17 bases between. The CDR3 runs 13 residues. The germline gives CDR1 KGHDR, CDR2 SFDVKD. CDR3 region: CATSAPDRTGLFF. As DNA, the CDR3 is TGTGCCACCAGTGCCCCGGACAGAACCGGCCTGTTTTTT.

The V gene is TRBV28, the J gene TRBJ1-2, with TRBD1 identical over 8 bases. This CDR3 is 15 amino acids long. Trimming removed 7 bases from V and 7 bases from J; junction bases left unmatched: 14. The germline V gene encodes CDR1 MDHEN and CDR2 SYDVKM. DNA of the CDR3: TGTGCCAGCAATACCAACGGACAGGGCATGATTGGCTACACCTTC. Protein: CASNTNGQGMIGYTF.

Many counts were recorded for this clone. The chain has TRBV28 and TRBJ1-5; no definite D call. Germline CDR1 and CDR2: MDHEN and SYDVKM. With 3 bases removed from V and 0 bases from J, the gap between germline ends came to 9 bases. The CDR3 is 15 amino acids. The CDR3: CASSLGSYSNQPQHF. The DNA of the CDR3 is TGTGCCAGCAGTTTGGGGAGCTATAGCAATCAGCCCCAGCATTTT. The full variable domain, rest sourced from reference TRBV28 and TRBJ1-5, is DVKVTQSSRYLVKRTGEKVFLECVQDMDHENMFWYRQDPGLGLRLIYFSYDVKMKEKGDIPEGYSVSREKKERFSLILESASTNQTSMYLCASSLGSYSNQPQHFGDGTRLSIL.

This chain joins TRBV19 and TRBJ2-7; D remains unclear. CDR1 LNHDA and CDR2 SQIVND come from the germline V gene (reference sequence). V lost 4 bases and J lost 6, with 7 bases in between. The CDR3 is 11 amino acids. The DNA for the CDR3 is TGTGCCAGTAGTAAGCGAGGCGAGCAGTACTTC. Its translation is CASSKRGEQYF.

The table lists this clone with many counts. V gene TRBV7-9 combines with J gene TRBJ2-7; D unclear. The V and J ends lost 5 bases and 3 bases respectively, with 8 bases between them. CDR1 and CDR2 from the germline V gene are SEHNR and FQNEAQ (reference sequence). This CDR3 comprises 12 residues. The DNA for the CDR3 is TGTGCCAGCAGCCTGGCGGACTACGAGCAGTACTTC. It encodes CASSLADYEQYF.

The chain joins TRBV3-1 (or the pseudogene TRBV3-2) to TRBJ1-3, with D tentatively TRBD1 (6 bases). The CDR3 covers 18 residues. Between the trimmed V and J ends, which lost 3 bases and 2 bases, there was a span of 20 bases. Germline CDR1 is LGHDT and CDR2 is YNNKEL (reference sequence). The CDR3 DNA sequence: TGTGCCAGCAGCCAGGGTCTCGCAGGGGCCCGTCCTGGAAACACCATATATTTT. Translated: CASSQGLAGARPGNTIYF.

This clone was counted only a few times. This chain links TRBV6-4 with TRBJ2-7; no reliable D call. Trimming stripped 3 bases from V and 6 bases from J, with 12 bases between. CDR1 is MRHNA, CDR2 SNTAGT, per germline. The CDR3 runs 13 residues. CDR3 DNA: TGTGCCAGCAGTGAGACTTATGAAAGCGAGCAGTACTTC. Residues: CASSETYESEQYF.

The V and J genes are TRBV19 and TRBJ2-2; TRBD1 matches at 7 bases. With 7 bases clipped from V and 2 bases from J, the junction kept 4 bases outside the gene matches. Germline values: CDR1 LNHDA, CDR2 SQIVND (reference sequence). The CDR3 covers 14 residues. The chain's CDR3 is CASKRQGNTGELFF. Here the CDR3 DNA reads TGTGCCAGTAAGAGACAGGGAAACACCGGGGAGCTGTTTTTT.

The rearrangement joins TRBV9 to TRBJ1-5, with 7 bases identical to TRBD1. J lost 5 bases, V lost 3 bases, and 2 bases had no gene match. Germline CDR1 is SGDLS and CDR2 is YYNGEE. The CDR3 spans 13 residues. As DNA, the CDR3 is TGTGCCAGCAGCGCAACAGGGGATCAGCCCCAGCATTTT. Its translation is CASSATGDQPQHF.

This clone was seen more than once but under ten times. The chain couples TRBV5-5 to TRBJ2-1; 10 bases line up with TRBD2. Germline CDR1 and CDR2: SGHKS and YYEKEE (reference sequence). V lost 4 bases and J lost 4; bases outside the gene matches: 8. The CDR3 is 16 amino acids. The CDR3 DNA reads TGTGCCAGCAGCACCCTAGCGGGAGTAACTTACAATGAGCAGTTCTTC. Its protein is CASSTLAGVTYNEQFF.

V gene TRBV4-1 combines with J gene TRBJ1-2, with TRBD1 as a possible D gene (6 bases). Looked up from germline, CDR1 is MGHRA and CDR2 is YSYEKL. V lost 0 bases and J lost 5, with 22 bases in between. CDR3 length: 18 amino acids. The CDR3 loop reads CASSQDPGVSSSRYGYTF. The CDR3 bases are TGCGCCAGCAGCCAAGATCCAGGGGTTAGTAGTAGTAGATATGGCTACACCTTC.

On this clone: The junction differs from germline at one of its ends, possibly a read error. CDR3 in amino acids: CASSESFQGIVNF. The CDR3 DNA is TGTGCCAGCAGTGAAAGCTTCCAGGGGATCGTAAACTTC. The chain links TRBV6-1 to TRBJ2-7; a possible D gene is TRBD1 (6 bases). This CDR3 is 13 amino acids long. In germline, CDR1 is MNHNS, CDR2 SASEGT.

This sequence joins TRBV5-4 and TRBJ2-2, with 10 bases identical to TRBD2. From germline, CDR1 is SGHNT and CDR2 YYREEE (reference sequence). With 1 base clipped from V and 2 bases from J, the junction kept 2 bases outside the gene matches. The CDR3 spans 16 residues. The CDR3 DNA is TGTGCCAGCAGCTTGAAGCGGGAGGGAAACACCGGGGAGCTGTTTTTT. Translated, it gives CASSLKREGNTGELFF.

This chain links TRBV29-1 with TRBJ1-3; D ambiguous. Germline CDR1 reads SQVTM; CDR2 reads ANQGSEA. The ends were cut back, 3 bases at V and 4 bases at J, with 10 bases in the middle. The CDR3 is 13 residues long. CDR3: CSVERLEGNTIYF. The DNA for the CDR3 is TGCAGCGTTGAGAGGCTTGAGGGAAACACCATATATTTT.

Regarding this clone: Different DNA sequences within this sample yield the same CDR3. The rearrangement uses TRBV24-1 and TRBJ1-1; the D gene is possibly TRBD1 (5 bases). Germline CDR1 is KGHDR and CDR2 is SFDVKD. This CDR3 has 15 amino acids. V was clipped by 4 bases and J by 2 bases, with 13 bases between them. CDR3 amino acids: CATSDPRQGNTEAFF. In nucleotides, the CDR3 is TGTGCCACCAGTGACCCCCGGCAGGGCAACACTGAAGCTTTCTTT.

This clone has a single count. This rearrangement joins TRBV7-9 to TRBJ1-6, with unresolved D. From germline, CDR1 is SEHNR and CDR2 FQNEAQ (reference sequence). The CDR3 consists of 14 residues. V lost 2 bases to trimming and J lost 7 bases, with 9 bases between them. The CDR3 DNA sequence: TGTGCCAGCAGCTTACAAACGGGGAATTCACCCCTCCACTTT. It specifies CASSLQTGNSPLHF.

This chain connects TRBV28 to TRBJ2-1; 10 bases are a match to TRBD2. There are 16 residues in the CDR3. With 4 bases clipped from V and 3 bases from J, the junction kept 6 bases outside the gene matches. Germline V lookup: CDR1 MDHEN, CDR2 SYDVKM. The DNA of the CDR3 is TGTGCCAGCAGTTCGGACTGGACTAGCGGCTACAATGAGCAGTTCTTC. Amino acids: CASSSDWTSGYNEQFF.

The chain recombines TRBV19 with TRBJ2-2; weak D call: TRBD2 (5 bases). Trimming removed 4 bases from V and 5 bases from J, with 11 bases in between. Germline values: CDR1 LNHDA, CDR2 SQIVND (reference sequence). The CDR3 sequence is 14 residues long. The CDR3 loop reads CASSTRTVTGELFF. CDR3 DNA: TGTGCCAGTAGTACCCGGACTGTGACCGGGGAGCTGTTTTTT. Filled out from reference TRBV19 and TRBJ2-2, the complete variable domain reads DGGITQSPKYLFRKEGQNVTLSCEQNLNHDAMYWYRQDPGQGLRLIYYSQIVNDFQKGDIAEGYSVSREKKESFPLTVTSAQKNPTAFYLCASSTRTVTGELFFGEGSRLTVL.

By sample fraction, this clone is medium-sized. V gene TRBV19 combines with J gene TRBJ2-1; D is perhaps TRBD2 (6 bases). CDR3 length: 15 amino acids. Germline V lookup: CDR1 LNHDA, CDR2 SQIVND (reference sequence). The V end was cut by 6 bases, the J end by 4 bases, with 16 bases between. In DNA, the CDR3 is TGTGCCAGTAGCACCCGGGACTCACCATACAATGAGCAGTTCTTC. Protein: CASSTRDSPYNEQFF.

This clone showed up just a few times. V gene TRBV2 combines with J gene TRBJ1-3; 10 bases line up with TRBD1. V was clipped by 6 bases and J by 2 bases; unmatched bases: 4. This CDR3 comprises 15 residues. Looked up from germline, CDR1 is SNHLY and CDR2 is FYNNEI. The CDR3 nucleotides are TGTGCCAGCAGGGGGACAGGGGTCCCTGGAAACACCATATATTTT. Residues: CASRGTGVPGNTIYF.